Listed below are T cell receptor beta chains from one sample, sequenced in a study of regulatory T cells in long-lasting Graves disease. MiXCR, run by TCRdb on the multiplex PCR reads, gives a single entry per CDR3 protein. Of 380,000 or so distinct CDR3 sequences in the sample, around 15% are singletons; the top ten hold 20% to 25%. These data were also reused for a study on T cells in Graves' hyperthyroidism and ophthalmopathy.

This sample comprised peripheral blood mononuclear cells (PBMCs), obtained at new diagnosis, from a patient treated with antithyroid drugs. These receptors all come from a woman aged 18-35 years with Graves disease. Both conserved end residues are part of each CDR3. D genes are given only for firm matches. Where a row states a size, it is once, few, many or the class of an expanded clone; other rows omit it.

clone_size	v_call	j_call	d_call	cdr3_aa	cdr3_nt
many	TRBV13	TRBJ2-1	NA	CASSIGVGFEQFF	TGTGCCAGCAGCATCGGAGTGGGCTTTGAGCAGTTCTTC
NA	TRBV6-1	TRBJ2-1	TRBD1	CASSLGTADYNEQFF	TGTGCCAGCAGTCTCGGGACAGCGGACTACAATGAGCAGTTCTTC
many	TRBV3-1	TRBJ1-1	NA	CASSGANTEAFF	TGTGCCAGCAGCGGGGCAAACACTGAAGCTTTCTTT
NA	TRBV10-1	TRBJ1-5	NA	CASSQNPRGPQHF	TGCGCCAGCAGCCAGAATCCTAGGGGGCCCCAGCATTTT
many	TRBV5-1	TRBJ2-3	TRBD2	CASSWLLAGGREDTQYF	TGCGCCAGCAGCTGGCTCCTAGCGGGGGGACGGGAGGATACGCAGTATTTT
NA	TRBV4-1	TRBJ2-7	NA	CASSQARVTGANTYEQYF	TGCGCCAGCAGCCAAGCGAGGGTCACGGGAGCAAACACCTACGAGCAGTACTTC
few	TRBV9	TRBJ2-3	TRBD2	CASSPGLADYTDTQYF	TGTGCCAGCAGCCCAGGACTAGCGGATTACACAGATACGCAGTATTTT
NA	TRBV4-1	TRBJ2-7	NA	CASSQSTGFAYEQCF	TGCGCCAGCAGCCAATCCACCGGGTTCGCTTACGAGCAGTGCTTC
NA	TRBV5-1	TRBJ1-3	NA	CASSSENSGNTIYF	TGCGCCAGCAGCTCGGAAAACTCTGGAAACACCATATATTTT
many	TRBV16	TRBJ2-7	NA	CASSLRPHWYEQYF	TGTGCCAGCAGCCTACGGCCCCATTGGTACGAGCAGTACTTC
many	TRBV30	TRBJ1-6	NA	CAWSVRSPLHF	TGTGCCTGGAGTGTTCGTTCACCCCTCCACTTT
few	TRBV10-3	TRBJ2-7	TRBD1	CAIGNRDRAYEQYF	TGTGCCATCGGGAACCGGGACAGAGCCTACGAGCAGTACTTC
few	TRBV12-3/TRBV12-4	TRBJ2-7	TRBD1	CASSLGDRGLYEQYF	TGTGCCAGCAGTTTAGGGGACAGGGGGCTTTACGAGCAGTACTTC
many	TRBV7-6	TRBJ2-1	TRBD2	CASSLAGTRSGEQFF	TGTGCCAGCAGCTTAGCCGGGACTAGATCCGGCGAGCAGTTCTTC
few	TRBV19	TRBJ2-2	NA	CASSTWGNGELFF	TGTGCCAGTAGTACCTGGGGGAATGGGGAGCTGTTTTTT
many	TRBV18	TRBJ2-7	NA	CASSPPSGTSYEQYF	TGTGCCAGCTCACCACCAAGCGGAACGTCCTACGAGCAGTACTTC
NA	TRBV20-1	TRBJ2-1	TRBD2	CSARTAGGGNEQFF	TGCAGTGCTAGAACCGCGGGAGGGGGGAATGAGCAGTTCTTC
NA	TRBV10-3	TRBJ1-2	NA	CAISVESVNGYTF	TGTGCCATCAGTGTGGAGTCAGTAAATGGCTACACCTTC
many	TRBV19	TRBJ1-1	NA	CASSIDFRVNTEAFF	TGTGCCAGTAGTATAGACTTCAGGGTGAACACTGAAGCTTTCTTT
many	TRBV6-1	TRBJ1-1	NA	CASSEARPGPLNTEAFF	TGTGCCAGCAGTGAAGCGCGCCCGGGGCCCCTTAACACTGAAGCTTTCTTT
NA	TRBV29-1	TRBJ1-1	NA	CSVSTGKGFTEAFF	TGCAGCGTTAGTACCGGGAAAGGTTTCACTGAAGCTTTCTTT
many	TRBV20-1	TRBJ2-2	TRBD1	CSARFDRAHTGELFF	TGCAGTGCTAGATTCGACAGGGCGCACACCGGGGAGCTGTTTTTT
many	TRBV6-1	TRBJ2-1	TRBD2	CASSEGLAVPYNEQFF	TGTGCCAGCAGTGAAGGACTAGCGGTTCCCTACAATGAGCAGTTCTTC
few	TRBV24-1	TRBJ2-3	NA	CATSDSGSTDTQYF	TGTGCCACCAGTGATTCAGGTTCCACAGATACGCAGTATTTT
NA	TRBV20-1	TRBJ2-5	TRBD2	CSARDPGLAGALQETQYF	TGCAGTGCTAGAGACCCGGGACTAGCGGGGGCCCTCCAAGAGACCCAGTACTTC
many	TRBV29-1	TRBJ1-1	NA	CSVVTRENTEAFF	TGCAGCGTTGTCACCAGGGAGAACACTGAAGCTTTCTTT
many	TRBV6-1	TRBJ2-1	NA	CASDGGRYNEQFF	TGTGCCAGCGACGGGGGCCGCTACAATGAGCAGTTCTTC
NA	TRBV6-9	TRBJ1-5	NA	CASSYLGSNSNQPQHF	TGTGCCAGCAGTTACCTGGGTTCGAATAGCAATCAGCCCCAGCATTTT
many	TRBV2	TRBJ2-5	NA	CASSAGAETQYF	TGTGCCAGCAGTGCGGGGGCGGAGACCCAGTACTTC
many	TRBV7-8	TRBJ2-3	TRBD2	CASSAGTTYTDTQYF	TGTGCCAGCAGCGCGGGGACTACGTACACAGATACGCAGTATTTT
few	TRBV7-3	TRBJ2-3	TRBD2	CASSLGLAGTTDTQYF	TGTGCCAGCAGCCTCGGACTAGCGGGGACCACAGATACGCAGTATTTT
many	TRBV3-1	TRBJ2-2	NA	CASSQYVRTAIHTGELFF	TGTGCCAGCAGCCAATATGTTCGGACAGCTATACACACCGGGGAGCTGTTTTTT
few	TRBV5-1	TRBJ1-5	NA	CASSLGSPREPQHF	TGCGCCAGCAGCTTGGGGTCTCCCCGGGAACCCCAGCATTTT
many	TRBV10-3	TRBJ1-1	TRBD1	CAIMATGEGTEAFF	TGTGCCATCATGGCGACAGGGGAGGGCACTGAAGCTTTCTTT
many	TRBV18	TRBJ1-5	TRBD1	CASSPDSNRGQSQHF	TGTGCCAGCTCACCAGACTCTAACAGGGGGCAGTCCCAGCATTTT
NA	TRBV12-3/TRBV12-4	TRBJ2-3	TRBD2	CASRGLAGAADTQYF	TGTGCCAGCAGAGGACTAGCGGGGGCCGCAGATACGCAGTATTTT
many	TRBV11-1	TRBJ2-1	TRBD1	CASSQTGTGVTNEQFF	TGTGCCAGCAGCCAAACCGGGACAGGGGTAACAAATGAGCAGTTCTTC
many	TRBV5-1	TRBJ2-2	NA	CASSSPPRGSLNTGELFF	TGCGCCAGCAGCTCCCCCCCTCGGGGAAGTTTGAACACCGGGGAGCTGTTTTTT
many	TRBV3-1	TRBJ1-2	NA	CASSQVTTEAASYGYTF	TGTGCCAGCAGCCAAGTTACCACAGAGGCAGCCTCCTATGGCTACACCTTC
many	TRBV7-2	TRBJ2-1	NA	CASSHPTSGTLRNNEQFF	TGTGCCAGCAGCCACCCCACCTCCGGGACTCTTCGAAACAATGAGCAGTTCTTC
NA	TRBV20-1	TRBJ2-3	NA	CSATPGHSTDTQYF	TGCAGTGCTACCCCGGGCCACAGCACAGATACGCAGTATTTT
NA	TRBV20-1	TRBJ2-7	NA	CSARDYGTYEQYF	TGCAGTGCTAGAGACTACGGGACCTACGAGCAGTACTTC
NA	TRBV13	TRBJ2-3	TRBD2	CASSRTSADLITDTQYF	TGTGCCAGCAGTCGGACTAGCGCGGATCTAATCACAGATACGCAGTATTTT
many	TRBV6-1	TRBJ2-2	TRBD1	CASKPGTETGELFF	TGTGCCAGCAAACCGGGGACAGAGACCGGGGAGCTGTTTTTT
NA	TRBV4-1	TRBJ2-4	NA	CASSQGTGAKNIQYF	TGCGCCAGCAGCCAAGGAACGGGAGCCAAAAACATTCAGTACTTC
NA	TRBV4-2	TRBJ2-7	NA	CASSQERVPSYEQYF	TGTGCCAGCAGCCAAGAACGCGTCCCATCCTACGAGCAGTACTTC
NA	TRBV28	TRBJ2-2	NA	CASSLIGASGTGELFF	TGTGCCAGCAGTTTGATTGGAGCCTCGGGGACAGGGGAGCTGTTTTTT
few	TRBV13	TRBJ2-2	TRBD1	CASSVGQDAGELFF	TGTGCCAGCAGCGTCGGACAGGACGCCGGGGAGCTGTTTTTT
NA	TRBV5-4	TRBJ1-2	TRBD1	CASSLVGQGGYGYTF	TGTGCCAGCAGCTTGGTGGGACAGGGGGGCTATGGCTACACCTTC
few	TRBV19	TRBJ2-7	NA	CASRWTGESYEQYF	TGTGCCAGCCGATGGACGGGGGAGTCCTACGAGCAGTACTTC
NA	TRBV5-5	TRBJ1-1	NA	CASSLGLFMSTEAFF	TGTGCCAGCAGCTTGGGGCTCTTCATGAGCACTGAAGCTTTCTTT
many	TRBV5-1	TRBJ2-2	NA	CASSQTRNTGELFF	TGCGCCAGCAGCCAAACTCGTAACACCGGGGAGCTGTTTTTT